This record looks at one T cell receptor (beta chain) sequence and its context. CD45RO-negative cells were positively selected for CCR7, leaving out terminally differentiated effector memory CD45RA+ cells. Genomic DNA of every subset was divided equally among multiple immunoSEQ plates. Original processing methods: Junction-only sequences without quality scores came from ImmunoSEQ, so filtering differed. Sequencing was performed with immunoSEQ multiplex PCR; in TCRdb, only in-frame clones are kept and a portion is missing. The D gene and trimming were derived from the DNA, and the V and J assignments and clone size from that table. The data hold about 2 million clones, with approximately 95% observed a single time. This entry comes from a study of shared clonotypes between healthy human individuals. The CDR3 extends over 15 amino acids. J lost 1 base, V lost 7 bases, and 7 bases had no gene match. The germline V gene has CDR1 SGHRS and CDR2 YFSETQ.

This receptor was taken from a man younger than 35 in good health. Specimen: naive CD8+ T cells sorted from blood. V gene TRBV5-1 combines with J gene TRBJ2-7; TRBD1 aligns across 11 bases. CDR3 region: CASGQGAVRSYEQYF. The CDR3 DNA sequence: TGCGCCAGCGGACAGGGGGCGGTTAGGTCCTACGAGCAGTACTTC.